The rows below give T cell receptor beta chains drawn from one sample of a study of cytomegalovirus exposure and HLA in healthy donors. This table comes from immunoSEQ multiplex PCR, and its TCRdb copy is limited to in-frame clones, with some not included. The data hold 150,000 to 200,000 clones, with roughly 70% observed a single time. The sequenced material came from PBMCs. The origin of the receptors is a woman in her fifties or sixties in good health and CMV-seropositive. Both conserved end residues are part of each CDR3. D genes are given only for firm matches. Clone size, where shown, is once, few, many, or a class for clones that have expanded.

>.|.|TRBJ1-1|TRBV4-2
TGTGCCAGCAGCCTCGGGCAGAGGGTGAGGTTCACTGAAGCTTTCTTT
CASSLGQRVRFTEAFF
>.|.|TRBJ2-7|TRBV5-4
TGTGCCAGCAGCTTGAAACAGTCCTACGAGCAGTACTTC
CASSLKQSYEQYF
>.|few|TRBJ2-7|TRBV5-4
TGTGCCAGCAGAAGGGACACCTACGAGCAGTACTTC
CASRRDTYEQYF
>TRBD2|.|TRBJ2-3|TRBV2
TGTGCCAGCAGTGATGAAACGGGGGGGATTACAGATACGCAGTATTTT
CASSDETGGITDTQYF
>.|.|TRBJ2-7|TRBV5-1
TGCGCCAGCAGCTTGGCCGGGCAGGGTCCCTACGAGCAGTACTTC
CASSLAGQGPYEQYF
>TRBD2|.|TRBJ2-1|TRBV30
TGTGCCTGGACACCCTTGGGACTAGTCGTTGAGCAGTTCTTC
CAWTPLGLVVEQFF
>TRBD2|.|TRBJ2-3|TRBV4-1
TGCGCCAGCAGCCAAGATTTGGTACGAGCGGGGGGTCCGACCGCAGATACGCAGTATTTT
CASSQDLVRAGGPTADTQYF
>TRBD1|.|TRBJ1-5|TRBV27
TGTGCCAGCAGTCCATCAATCAGGGGGTCAAATCAGCCCCAGCATTTT
CASSPSIRGSNQPQHF
>.|.|TRBJ1-6|TRBV7-9
TGTGCCAGCAGCTCAATGGACAGTAGTAATTCACCCCTCCACTTT
CASSSMDSSNSPLHF
>.|.|TRBJ2-5|TRBV27
TGTGCCACCAGCAACGACAGTGAAGAGACCCAGTACTTC
CATSNDSEETQYF
>TRBD1|.|TRBJ1-2|TRBV10-2
TGCGCCAGCAGGGAACCGGGACAGGGGTTAGGCTACACCTTC
CASREPGQGLGYTF